This TCR beta chain was profiled in a study of Ad26.COV2.S vaccination and SARS-CoV-2 variants. Across the whole study: Once or twice, 56 days apart, Ad26.COV2.S was delivered intramuscularly.

From germline, CDR1 is SGHTA and CDR2 FQGNSA. V dropped 5 bases and J dropped 4 bases, with 8 bases sitting between them. The CDR3 has 12 amino acids. Produced via immunoSEQ multiplex PCR; TCRdb's table is partial and in-frame only. Here the sample spans 440,000 or so clones, about 90% being singletons. Documented treatment: over 15 received Ad26.COV2.S at low or high dose, single or two shots; about 5 received placebo; per-sample allocation not given. Vaccine and placebo recipients were sampled on day 63 after the first injection. The donor was a Boston adult aged 18-55 years. Immunization relied on an Ad26 vector, which expressed Wuhan-strain SARS-CoV-2 spike.

The sequence came from a person aged 18-65 years who received the Ad26.COV2.S COVID-19 vaccine or a placebo. The V and J genes are TRBV7-2 and TRBJ1-1; no clear D gene. The material was peripheral blood, obtained in a trial of Ad26.COV2.S vaccine versus placebo. The CDR3, as DNA: TGTGCCAGCAGCGAGGGATTCACTGAAGCTTTCTTT. Translated: CASSEGFTEAFF.